This T cell receptor (beta chain) was observed in a study of CD8 T cells in Susac syndrome. Reverse transcription of roughly 0.5 to 1 ug RNA was performed with random hexamers. Each CDR3 protein gets one entry after TCRdb re-called the immunoSEQ multiplex PCR reads with MiXCR. Altogether some 200,000 distinct CDR3 sequences are present, around 95% being singletons, with the ten largest covering approximately 0.089%. CDR1 SNHLY and CDR2 FYNNEI come from the germline V gene. V was pared by 5 bases and J by 3 bases, with 9 bases of the junction left unmatched. The CDR3 length is 15 residues. Sequencing used CD4+ T cells from PBMCs. The source is a human donor with Susac syndrome. V is TRBV2 and J is TRBJ1-1, with 7 bases identical to TRBD1. The CDR3 nucleotides read TGTGCCAGCAGTCGCAGGGGGTTGGGGTACACTGAAGCTTTCTTT. Residues: CASSRRGLGYTEAFF.